These 5 T cell receptor beta chains share one sample of origin, sequenced in a study of blood T cell repertoires in COVID-19. Profiling relied on immunoSEQ multiplex PCR, and the TCRdb table lists in-frame clones only, not all of them. In the table there are approximately 250,000 clones, 84% of which are singletons. Specimen: peripheral blood. The receptors derive from a human donor in a cohort sampled during active COVID-19.

V is TRBV28 and J is TRBJ2-1; 7 bases agree with TRBD2. CDR3 length: 14 residues. J lost 4 bases, V lost 5 bases, and 5 bases had no gene match. CDR1 is MDHEN and CDR2 is SYDVKM in the germline V gene. The CDR3 DNA is TGTGCCAGCAGTCCGCTAGCGGTGTACAATGAGCAGTTCTTC. Translating it yields CASSPLAVYNEQFF. The whole variable domain, filled in from reference TRBV28 and TRBJ2-1, reads DVKVTQSSRYLVKRTGEKVFLECVQDMDHENMFWYRQDPGLGLRLIYFSYDVKMKEKGDIPEGYSVSREKKERFSLILESASTNQTSMYLCASSPLAVYNEQFFGPGTRLTVL.

The V gene is TRBV6-6, the J gene TRBJ1-2; no firm D call. The CDR3 has 11 residues. Trimming shortened V by 2 bases and J by 5 bases, and 3 bases separated the two germline ends. Germline V CDR1 and CDR2: MNHNY, SVGAGI (reference sequence). The CDR3 reads CASSYLYGYTF. Written as DNA, the CDR3 is TGTGCCAGCAGTTACCTGTATGGCTACACCTTC.

This clone turned up a few times. The sample carries other DNA sequences with the same CDR3. The rearrangement joins TRBV7-9 to TRBJ2-2; maybe TRBD1 (5 bases). Germline CDR1 and CDR2: SEHNR and FQNEAQ (reference sequence). This CDR3 comprises 15 residues. V shed 1 base and J shed 2 bases, with 8 bases lying between them. CDR3 sequence reads: CASSLVQGNTGELFF. The CDR3 DNA reads as TGTGCCAGCAGCTTAGTCCAGGGAAACACCGGGGAGCTGTTTTTT.

This clone has just a few counts. The rearrangement links TRBV5-4 to TRBJ2-7; D is unclear. The germline V gene has CDR1 SGHNT and CDR2 YYREEE (reference sequence). With 2 bases removed from V and 3 bases from J, the gap between germline ends came to 9 bases. The CDR3 is 13 residues long. CDR3 bases: TGTGCCAGCAGCTTCTCGAGGAGCTACGAGCAGTACTTC. It encodes CASSFSRSYEQYF.

This chain connects TRBV28 to TRBJ2-7; 10 bases line up with TRBD1. The CDR3 has 15 residues. Germline CDR1 is MDHEN and CDR2 is SYDVKM. V lost 6 bases and J lost 4; bases outside the gene matches: 9. The CDR3 nucleotides are TGTGCCAGCAGCTCCCGGGGGACAGGGGAATACGAGCAGTACTTC. Translation gives CASSSRGTGEYEQYF.